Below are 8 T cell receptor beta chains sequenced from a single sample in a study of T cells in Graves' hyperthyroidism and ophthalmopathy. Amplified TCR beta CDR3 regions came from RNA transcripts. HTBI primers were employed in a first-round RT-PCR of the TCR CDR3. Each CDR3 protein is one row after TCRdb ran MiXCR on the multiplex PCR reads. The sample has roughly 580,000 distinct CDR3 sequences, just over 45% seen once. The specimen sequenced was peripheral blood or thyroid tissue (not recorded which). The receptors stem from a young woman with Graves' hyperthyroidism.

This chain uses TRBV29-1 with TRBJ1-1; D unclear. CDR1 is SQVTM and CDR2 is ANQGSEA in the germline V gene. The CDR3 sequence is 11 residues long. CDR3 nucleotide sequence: TGCAGTGTCTTAAGCGCGGCTGAAGCTTTCTTT. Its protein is CSVLSAAEAFF.

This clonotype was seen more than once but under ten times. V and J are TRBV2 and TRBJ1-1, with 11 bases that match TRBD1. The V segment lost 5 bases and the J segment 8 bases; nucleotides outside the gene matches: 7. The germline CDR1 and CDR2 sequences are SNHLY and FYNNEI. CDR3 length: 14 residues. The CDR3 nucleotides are TGTGCCAGCAGTTTAAGGGGACAGGGGGGAGAAGCTTTCTTT. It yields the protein CASSLRGQGGEAFF.

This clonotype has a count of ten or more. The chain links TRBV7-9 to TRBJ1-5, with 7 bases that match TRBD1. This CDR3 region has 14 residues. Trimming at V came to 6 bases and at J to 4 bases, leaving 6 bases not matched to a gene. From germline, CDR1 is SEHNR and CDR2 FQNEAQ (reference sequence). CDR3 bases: TGTGCCAGCAGTTTGACAGGGCCAAATCAGCCCCAGCATTTT. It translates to CASSLTGPNQPQHF.

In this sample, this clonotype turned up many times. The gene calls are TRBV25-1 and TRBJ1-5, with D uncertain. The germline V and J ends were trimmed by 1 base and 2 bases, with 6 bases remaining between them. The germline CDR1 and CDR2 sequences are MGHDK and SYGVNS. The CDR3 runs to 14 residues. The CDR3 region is CASSESIGNQPQHF. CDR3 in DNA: TGTGCCAGCAGTGAATCGATCGGCAATCAGCCCCAGCATTTT.

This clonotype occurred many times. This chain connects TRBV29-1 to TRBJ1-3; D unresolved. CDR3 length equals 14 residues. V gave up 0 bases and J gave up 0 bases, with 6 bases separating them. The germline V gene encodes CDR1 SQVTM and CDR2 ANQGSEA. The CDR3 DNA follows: TGCAGCGTTGAAGACATCTACTCTGGAAACACCATATATTTT. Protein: CSVEDIYSGNTIYF.

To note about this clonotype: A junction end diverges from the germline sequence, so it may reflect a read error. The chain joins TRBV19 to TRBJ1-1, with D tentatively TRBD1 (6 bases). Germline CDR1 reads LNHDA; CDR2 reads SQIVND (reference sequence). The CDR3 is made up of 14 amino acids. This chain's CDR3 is CASGIAGESTEAFF. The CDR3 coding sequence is TGTGCCAGTGGTATAGCAGGGGAGAGCACTGAAGCTTTCTTT.

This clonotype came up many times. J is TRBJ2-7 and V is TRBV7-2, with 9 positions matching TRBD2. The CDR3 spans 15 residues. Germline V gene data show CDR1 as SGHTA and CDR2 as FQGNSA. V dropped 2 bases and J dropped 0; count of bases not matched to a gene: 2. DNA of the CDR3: TGTGCCAGCAGCTTAAGTAGCGGGAGCTCCTACGAGCAGTACTTC. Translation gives CASSLSSGSSYEQYF.

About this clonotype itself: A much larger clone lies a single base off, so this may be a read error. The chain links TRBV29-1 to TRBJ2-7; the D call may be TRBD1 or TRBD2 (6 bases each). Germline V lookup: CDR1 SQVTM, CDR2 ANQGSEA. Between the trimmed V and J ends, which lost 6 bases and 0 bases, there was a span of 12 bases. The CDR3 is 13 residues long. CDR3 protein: CSVRDTISYEQYF. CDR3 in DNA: TGCAGCGTGCGGGACACAATCTCCTACGAGCAGTACTTC.